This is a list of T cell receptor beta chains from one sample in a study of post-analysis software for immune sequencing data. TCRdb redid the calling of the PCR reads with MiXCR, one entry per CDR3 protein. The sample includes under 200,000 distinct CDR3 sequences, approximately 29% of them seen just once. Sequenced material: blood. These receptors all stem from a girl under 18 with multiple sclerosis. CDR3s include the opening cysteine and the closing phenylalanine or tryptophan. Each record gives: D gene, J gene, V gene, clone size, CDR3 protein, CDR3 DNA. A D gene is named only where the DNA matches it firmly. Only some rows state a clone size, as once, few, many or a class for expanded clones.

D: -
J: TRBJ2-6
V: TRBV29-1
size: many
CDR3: CSVRGRGASGANVLTF
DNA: TGCAGCGTCCGGGGCAGGGGGGCCTCTGGGGCCAACGTCCTGACTTTC

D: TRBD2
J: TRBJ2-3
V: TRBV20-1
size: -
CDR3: CSARLLAGAGTDTQYF
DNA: TGCAGTGCTAGATTACTAGCGGGGGCTGGGACAGATACGCAGTATTTT

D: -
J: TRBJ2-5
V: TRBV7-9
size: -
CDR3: CSSSLGNAGSEQTQYF
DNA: TGTTCCAGCAGCTTGGGTAACGCAGGAAGTGAACAGACCCAGTACTTC

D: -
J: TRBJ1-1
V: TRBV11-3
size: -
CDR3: CASSPASRGVGPGTEAFF
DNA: TGTGCCAGCAGCCCAGCATCCAGGGGCGTTGGACCGGGGACTGAAGCTTTCTTT

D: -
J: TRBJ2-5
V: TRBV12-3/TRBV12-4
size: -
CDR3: CASSLESHWETQYF
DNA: TGTGCCAGCAGTTTAGAATCTCACTGGGAGACCCAGTACTTC

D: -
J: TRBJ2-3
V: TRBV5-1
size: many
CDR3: CASSPESGMSTDTQYF
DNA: TGCGCCAGCAGCCCAGAATCTGGTATGAGCACAGATACGCAGTATTTT

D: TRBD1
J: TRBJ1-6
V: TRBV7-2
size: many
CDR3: CASSPRTGQVSPLHF
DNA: TGTGCCAGCAGCCCCCGGACAGGGCAGGTTTCACCCCTCCACTTT

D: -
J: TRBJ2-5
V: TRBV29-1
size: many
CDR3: CSVASGIETQYF
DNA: TGCAGCGTGGCTTCCGGGATCGAGACCCAGTACTTC

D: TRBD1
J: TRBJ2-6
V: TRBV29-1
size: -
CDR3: CSGFERQGSSGANVLTF
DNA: TGCAGCGGTTTTGAGAGACAGGGTAGCTCTGGGGCCAACGTCCTGACTTTC

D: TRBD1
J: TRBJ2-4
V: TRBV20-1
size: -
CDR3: CGAGGRGRNIQYF
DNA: TGCGGTGCTGGAGGCAGGGGGCGAAACATTCAGTACTTC

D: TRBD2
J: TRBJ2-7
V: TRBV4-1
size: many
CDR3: CASSQGRASDDYEQYF
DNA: TGCGCCAGCAGCCAGGGGAGGGCTAGCGATGACTACGAGCAGTACTTC

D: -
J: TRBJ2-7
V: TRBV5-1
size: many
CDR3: CASRSRSGSYEQYF
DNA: TGCGCCAGCAGATCCCGGAGCGGTTCCTACGAGCAGTACTTC

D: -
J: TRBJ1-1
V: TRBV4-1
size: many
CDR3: CASSQEVGLEGYGAFF
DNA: TGCGCCAGCAGCCAAGAAGTCGGGTTAGAGGGCTACGGAGCTTTCTTT

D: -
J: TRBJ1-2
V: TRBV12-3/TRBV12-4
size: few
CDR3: CVSSFETWGGYTF
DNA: TGTGTCAGCAGTTTTGAAACGTGGGGTGGCTACACCTTC

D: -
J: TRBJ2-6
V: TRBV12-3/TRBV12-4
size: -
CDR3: CASKMLSGANVLTF
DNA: TGTGCCAGCAAGATGTTGTCTGGGGCCAACGTCCTGACTTTC

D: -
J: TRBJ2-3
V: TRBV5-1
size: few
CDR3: CASSIGLERDTQYF
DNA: TGCGCCAGCAGCATAGGCCTGGAGCGGGATACGCAGTATTTT

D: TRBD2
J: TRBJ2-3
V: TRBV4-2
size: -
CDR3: CASSQGIGGGATDTQYF
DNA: TGTGCCAGCAGCCAAGGAATTGGCGGGGGGGCCACAGATACGCAGTATTTT

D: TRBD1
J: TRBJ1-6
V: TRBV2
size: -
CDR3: CASTGTVDSPLHF
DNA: TGTGCCAGTACCGGGACAGTCGATTCACCCCTCCACTTT

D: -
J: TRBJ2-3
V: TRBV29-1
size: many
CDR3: CSVRSGFTDTQYF
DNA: TGCAGCGTTCGCTCAGGCTTCACAGATACGCAGTATTTT

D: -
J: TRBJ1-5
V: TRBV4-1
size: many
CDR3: CASSQGGGTYSNQPQHF
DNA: TGCGCCAGCAGCCAAGGCGGGGGCACCTATAGCAATCAGCCCCAGCATTTT

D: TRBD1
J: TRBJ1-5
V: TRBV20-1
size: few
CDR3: CSAPPGQGAMEPQHF
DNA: TGCAGTGCCCCGCCGGGACAGGGGGCGATGGAGCCCCAGCATTTT

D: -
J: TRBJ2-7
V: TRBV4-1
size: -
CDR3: CASSSGTYLYEQYF
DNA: TGCGCCAGCAGTTCCGGGACTTATTTATACGAGCAGTACTTC